These 5 T cell receptor beta chains share one sample of origin, sequenced in a study of blood T cell repertoires in COVID-19. The protocol was immunoSEQ multiplex PCR, while the TCRdb copy is restricted to in-frame clones and leaves out a portion. The sample contains some 150,000 clones, 80% to 90% of which appear only once. Material for sequencing was peripheral blood. The receptors derive from a man between 65 and 85 years old with acute or convalescent COVID-19.

The V call is TRBV28, the J call TRBJ1-5; D might be TRBD1 (6 bases). Trimming cost V 1 base and J 5 bases, with 12 bases left between them. The CDR3 consists of 15 residues. The germline V gene encodes CDR1 MDHEN and CDR2 SYDVKM. The CDR3 DNA reads as TGTGCCAGCAGTTTATTAGGGGGTGCTGATCAGCCCCAGCATTTT. This encodes CASSLLGGADQPQHF.

The V and J genes are TRBV18 and TRBJ2-1; the D gene is possibly TRBD1 (5 bases). V lost 5 bases and J 7 bases, leaving 18 bases between the germline ends. The CDR3 has 15 residues. Germline lookup yields CDR1 KGHSH and CDR2 LQKENI. CDR3: CASSWAAQATNEQFF. CDR3 nucleotides: TGTGCCAGCTCATGGGCTGCACAGGCTACAAATGAGCAGTTCTTC.

V is TRBV3-1 (or the pseudogene TRBV3-2) and J is TRBJ1-2; D unclear. This CDR3 spans 16 amino acids. The V and J ends lost 2 bases and 0 bases respectively, with 13 bases between them. Germline values: CDR1 LGHDT, CDR2 YNNKEL (reference sequence). The CDR3 nucleotides read TGTGCCAGCAGCCAAAGTCTGGGCCGAACTAACTATGGCTACACCTTC. It codes for CASSQSLGRTNYGYTF.

This rearrangement joins TRBV24-1 to TRBJ2-3; D is ambiguous. The CDR3 has 14 residues. The ends were cut back, 3 bases at V and 5 bases at J, with 11 bases in the middle. Germline CDR1 reads KGHDR; CDR2 reads SFDVKD. CDR3 in amino acids: CATSDPAPGDTQYF. Here the CDR3 DNA reads TGTGCCACCAGTGATCCCGCTCCGGGAGATACGCAGTATTTT.

This CDR3 reads CASSSSSGSGTDTQYF. The CDR3 region has the DNA TGTGCCAGCAGCTCTTCTAGCGGGAGTGGCACAGATACGCAGTATTTT. The chain couples TRBV7-9 to TRBJ2-3; 10 positions match TRBD2. There are 16 residues in the CDR3. Losses at the gene ends were 4 bases for V and 1 base for J; bases not matched to a gene: 5. Per germline, CDR1 SEHNR and CDR2 FQNEAQ (reference sequence).